The entry below gives a single TCR beta chain sequence along with its context. Its specificity is unknown. The germline V and J ends were trimmed by 4 bases and 4 bases, with 8 bases remaining between them. CDR3 length: 12 residues. The germline CDR1 and CDR2 sequences are SGDLS and YYNGEE. These data belong to a study of Ad26.COV2.S vaccination and SARS-CoV-2 variants. Study-wide results and limits: Substantial post-vaccination breadth of spike-specific CD8+ and CD4+ T cell responses was reported.

Clones were read by immunoSEQ multiplex PCR, and TCRdb kept only the in-frame ones, dropping some. The repertoire has about 350,000 clones, roughly 94% of them found once; the top ten carry 3.5% to 4.5%. The source material was peripheral blood, sampled after recovery from COVID-19. The chain has TRBV9 and TRBJ1-1; D gene uncertain. The TCR sequence derives from a human donor who had recovered from COVID-19. The CDR3 sequence: CASSRLGTEAFF. The CDR3 bases are TGTGCCAGCAGCCGACTAGGCACTGAAGCTTTCTTT.